This TCR beta chain emerged from a study of neurological immune-mediated disorders. MiXCR, run by TCRdb on the 5' RACE reads, gives a single entry per CDR3 protein. There are tens of thousands of distinct CDR3 sequences in the sample; about 13% occur only once, and roughly 4.8% lies in the top ten. Findings and limits, study-wide: Whereas HTLV-1-associated myelopathy showed the most TCR clonal expansion, multiple sclerosis showed the least, with levels below those of healthy controls. No CDR3 amino acid sequences recurred among expanded clones across subjects, suggesting private repertoires in all groups.

The time point: longitudinal time-point 2. Unsorted libraries were prepared from 2 million PBMCs that had been stored at -80 C. In the case of this clonotype: Its antigen is not known.

V lost 0 bases, J lost 0 bases, and 11 bases lay in between. The CDR3 sequence is 16 residues long. CDR1 is SGHNT, CDR2 YYREEE, per germline (reference sequence). What was sequenced was PBMCs. This chain uses TRBV5-4 with TRBJ2-3; a possible D gene is TRBD1 (5 bases). The receptor comes from a female donor with HTLV-1-associated myelopathy (HAM/TSP). Here the CDR3 DNA reads TGTGCCAGCAGCTTGGTTGGCGCAGGGAGCACAGATACGCAGTATTTT. Amino acid sequence: CASSLVGAGSTDTQYF.